One and the same sample provided the 30 T cell receptor beta chains below, sequenced in a study of metastatic and nonmetastatic thyroid tumors. TCRdb reanalyzed the PCR reads via MiXCR. The table lists tens of thousands of clones, approximately 16% of them singletons, with 3% to 3.5% in the top ten. Ahead of thyroid surgery, no patient had received treatment of any kind. The sample was blood. These receptors were obtained from a female donor with papillary thyroid cancer or a benign thyroid nodule (not recorded which). Some clones in this sample may be carry-over from other donors' samples.

A few counts support this clone. This rearrangement joins TRBV6-1 to TRBJ2-2, with D possibly matching TRBD2 (6 bases). CDR1 and CDR2 from the germline V gene are MNHNS and SASEGT. The CDR3 totals 14 residues. The ends were cut back, 8 bases at V and 6 bases at J, with 16 bases in the middle. The CDR3 nucleotides are TGTGCCAGCCGGGACTTTCTTGTATCCGGGGAGCTGTTTTTT. Translation: CASRDFLVSGELFF.

This clone came up many times. The V call is TRBV9, the J call TRBJ2-1; D possibly corresponds to TRBD2 (6 bases). The CDR3 consists of 15 residues. The V end lost 1 base, the J end lost 0 bases, and 8 bases lay between the germline ends. Looked up from germline, CDR1 is SGDLS and CDR2 is YYNGEE. CDR3 in DNA: TGTGCCAGCAGCGTATGGGAGGCCTCCTACAATGAGCAGTTCTTC. Encoded protein: CASSVWEASYNEQFF.

This clone was observed a few times. The chain links TRBV19 to TRBJ2-7; 7 bases line up with TRBD2. Looked up from germline, CDR1 is LNHDA and CDR2 is SQIVND (reference sequence). This CDR3 has 15 residues. The trim removed 6 bases at V and 5 bases at J, leaving 13 bases unmatched. The CDR3 sequence is CASSPIGLGAHEQYF. CDR3 nucleotide sequence: TGTGCCAGTAGCCCGATAGGACTAGGAGCACACGAGCAGTACTTC.

This clone was seen repeatedly, ten times or more. The chain combines TRBV20-1 with TRBJ1-1; D is undetermined. Germline CDR1 reads DFQATT; CDR2 reads SNEGSKA (reference sequence). This CDR3 has 15 amino acids. V lost 3 bases and J lost 4, with 18 bases in between. CDR3 sequence (DNA): TGCAGTGCTAGGGTCCAATGGGGTTGGGGCACTGAAGCTTTCTTT. It specifies CSARVQWGWGTEAFF.

This clone was counted ten times or more. The J gene is TRBJ1-4, the V gene TRBV27; 8 bases align to TRBD1. Germline loops: CDR1 MNHEY, CDR2 SMNVEV (reference sequence). The V segment lost 3 bases and the J segment 10 bases; nucleotides outside the gene matches: 7. This CDR3 has 14 residues. This chain's CDR3 is CASSLGQGAGKLFF. In DNA, the CDR3 is TGTGCCAGCAGTTTGGGGCAGGGGGCCGGAAAACTGTTTTTT.

This clone was picked up many times. The V and J genes are TRBV28 and TRBJ1-6; the D is unclear. The CDR3 totals 14 residues. The germline V gene has CDR1 MDHEN and CDR2 SYDVKM. The ends were cut back, 5 bases at V and 5 bases at J, with 10 bases in the middle. This chain's CDR3 is CASSPAPDNSPLHF. CDR3 DNA sequence: TGTGCCAGCAGTCCGGCTCCCGATAATTCACCCCTCCACTTT.

This clone came up many times. The genes are TRBV11-2 and TRBJ1-2, with a possible D match to TRBD1 (5 bases). Trimming removed 1 base at V and 1 base at J, with 13 bases between. Germline V gene sequence: CDR1 SGHAT, CDR2 FQNNGV. This CDR3 is 16 amino acids long. CDR3: CASSLGGSGVNYGYTF. In DNA, the CDR3 is TGTGCCAGCAGCTTAGGGGGGAGCGGAGTTAACTATGGCTACACCTTC.

This clone was recorded at least ten times. J is TRBJ2-7 and V is TRBV30; D is uncertain. CDR3 length: 12 amino acids. V lost 2 bases and J 2 bases, leaving 7 bases between the germline ends. Germline V gives CDR1 GTSNPN, CDR2 SVGIG (reference sequence). CDR3 amino acids: CAWSYETYEQYF. The CDR3 DNA reads TGTGCCTGGAGTTATGAAACCTACGAGCAGTACTTC.

This clone occurred many times. CDR3 in amino acids: CASSIAGAEGTQYF. In DNA form, the CDR3 reads TGTGCCAGTAGTATAGCAGGAGCGGAAGGGACCCAGTACTTC. This sequence joins TRBV19 and TRBJ2-5, with D tentatively TRBD2 (5 bases). Trimming left V 1 base short and J 7 bases short, with 13 bases between. The CDR3 contains 14 residues. Germline values: CDR1 LNHDA, CDR2 SQIVND (reference sequence). The variable domain in full, with the rest retrieved from reference TRBV19 and TRBJ2-5, is DGGITQSPKYLFRKEGQNVTLSCEQNLNHDAMYWYRQDPGQGLRLIYYSQIVNDFQKGDIAEGYSVSREKKESFPLTVTSAQKNPTAFYLCASSIAGAEGTQYFGPGTRLLVL.

As concerns this clone: A much larger clone differs from this one at a single base, so this may be a read error. Other DNA sequences in the same sample also yield this CDR3. The V gene is TRBV13, the J gene TRBJ2-2; possibly TRBD2 for D (6 bases). This CDR3 region has 16 residues. Deletions cut 7 bases from V and 5 bases from J, with 20 bases between. From germline, CDR1 is PRHDT and CDR2 FYEKMQ (reference sequence). The CDR3 region is CASILGGGKGTGELFF. The DNA of the CDR3 is TGTGCCAGCATCTTGGGGGGTGGCAAAGGTACCGGGGAGCTGTTTTTT.

The sample holds a few counts of this clone. One junction end disagrees with the germline gene, perhaps due to a read error. CDR3 region: CASIPCIEVWF. The CDR3 region has the DNA TGTGCCAGCATCCCGTGCATAGAGGTTTGGTTC. This rearrangement joins TRBV28 to TRBJ2-7; no clear D gene. CDR1 MDHEN and CDR2 SYDVKM come from the germline V gene. The CDR3 runs 11 residues.

The sample holds many counts of this clone. A single base separates this from a much larger clone, so it may be a read error. In this CDR3 the conserved last residue, phenylalanine or tryptophan, is missing, so a read error is likely. The CDR3 nucleotides read TGTGCCAGCACAGGGAACTATGGCTACACCCTC. Amino acid sequence: CASTGNYGYTL. The rearrangement links TRBV2 to TRBJ1-2; D possibly corresponds to TRBD1 (5 bases). The V gene lost 7 bases and the J gene lost 2 bases, with 5 bases spanning the gap. This CDR3 spans 11 amino acids. CDR1 is SNHLY and CDR2 is FYNNEI in the germline V gene.

About this clone itself: A read error may account for a junction end that differs from germline. This chain uses TRBV6-5 with TRBJ2-7, with D perhaps TRBD1 or TRBD2 (6 bases each). Germline V lookup: CDR1 MNHEY, CDR2 SVGAGI. This CDR3 contains 13 residues. The DNA of the CDR3 is TGTGCCAGCATTTACCGGGGGCCCTACGACCAGTACTTC. Protein: CASIYRGPYDQYF.

This clone has a count of ten or more. The V gene is TRBV2, the J gene TRBJ2-4; D ambiguous. Trimming left V 3 bases short and J 0 bases short, with 9 bases between. The CDR3 is made up of 15 amino acids. Germline V gene lookup returns CDR1 SNHLY and CDR2 FYNNEI. The chain's CDR3 is CASSDAVLAKNIQYF. The CDR3 nucleotides are TGTGCCAGCAGTGATGCAGTTCTAGCCAAAAACATTCAGTACTTC.

This clone has ten or more counts. V usage is TRBV5-5 and J usage is TRBJ2-7; D is possibly TRBD2 (6 bases). The CDR3 covers 15 residues. The V and J ends lost 4 bases and 3 bases respectively, with 17 bases between them. Germline V gene lookup returns CDR1 SGHKS and CDR2 YYEKEE (reference sequence). CDR3 in DNA: TGTGCCAGCAGCCTGGGACTCCGGAGTGGCTACGAGCAGTACTTC. This gives the protein CASSLGLRSGYEQYF. Full variable domain (outside the CDR3, taken from reference TRBV5-5 and TRBJ2-7): DAGVTQSPTHLIKTRGQQVTLRCSPISGHKSVSWYQQVLGQGPQFIFQYYEKEERGRGNFPDRFSARQFPNYSSELNVNALLLGDSALYLCASSLGLRSGYEQYFGPGTRLTVT.

Many counts were recorded for this clone. The chain recombines TRBV11-3 with TRBJ2-3; possibly TRBD2 for D (6 bases). Germline loops: CDR1 SGHNT, CDR2 YENEEA. Trimming left V 3 bases short and J 1 base short, with 8 bases between. The CDR3 has 14 residues. This CDR3 reads CASSLASGTDTQYF. CDR3 in DNA: TGTGCCAGCAGCTTGGCTAGCGGCACAGATACGCAGTATTTT.

The chain uses TRBV11-2 and TRBJ1-6, with 7 bases fitting TRBD1. CDR1 SGHAT and CDR2 FQNNGV come from the germline V gene. The CDR3 spans 17 residues. The V gene end was trimmed by 9 bases and the J gene end by 5 bases; junction bases not matched to a gene: 16. CDR3 region: CARGTRGPGGHNSPLHF. CDR3 nucleotide sequence: TGTGCCAGGGGAACCAGGGGACCAGGGGGTCATAATTCACCCCTCCACTTT.

The table lists this clone with a few counts. One end of the junction does not line up with germline, which may come from a read error. The rearrangement uses TRBV19 and TRBJ1-5; TRBD1 aligns across 7 bases. The germline V gene encodes CDR1 LNHDA and CDR2 SQIVND (reference sequence). The CDR3 contains 12 residues. CDR3 DNA: TGTGCCAGTAGCGACAGGGCTCATCCCCATCATTTT. It yields the protein CASSDRAHPHHF.

This clone was seen many times. The chain couples TRBV29-1 to TRBJ2-3; D perhaps matches TRBD2 (6 bases). CDR3 length: 12 amino acids. From germline, CDR1 is SQVTM and CDR2 ANQGSEA. V was shortened by 6 bases and J by 3 bases, with 10 bases between the two germline ends. The CDR3 DNA is TGCAGCGTCCCCCGGGGGACAGATACGCAGTATTTT. Its translation is CSVPRGTDTQYF.

This clone was seen ten or more times. This sequence joins TRBV3-1 and TRBJ2-1; possibly TRBD2 for D (6 bases). The germline V gene encodes CDR1 LGHDT and CDR2 YNNKEL (reference sequence). The CDR3 sequence is 15 residues long. V lost 4 bases and J 8 bases, leaving 18 bases between the germline ends. CDR3 DNA sequence: TGTGCCAGCAGCCCAACTAGCCGGGCACCAGATGAGCAGTTCTTC. Amino acid sequence: CASSPTSRAPDEQFF.

This clone was detected a few times. An end of the junction does not agree with germline; a read error may underlie this. V usage is TRBV28 and J usage is TRBJ1-2; no firm D call. The CDR3 loop spans 12 amino acids. CDR1 MDHEN and CDR2 SYDVKM come from the germline V gene. CDR3 in amino acids: CASSFVAYGHTF. In nucleotides, the CDR3 is TGTGCCAGCAGTTTTGTGGCGTATGGCCACACCTTC.

This clone was picked up many times. J is TRBJ2-6 and V is TRBV3-1; the D is unclear. Germline CDR1 is LGHDT and CDR2 is YNNKEL (reference sequence). Trimming stripped 0 bases from V and 0 bases from J, with 12 bases between. This CDR3 spans 18 amino acids. CDR3: CASSQDGLVFSGANVLTF. The DNA for the CDR3 is TGTGCCAGCAGCCAAGATGGATTGGTATTCTCTGGGGCCAACGTCCTGACTTTC.

This clone was detected many times. The chain carries TRBV13 and TRBJ1-1, with unresolved D. The germline V gene has CDR1 PRHDT and CDR2 FYEKMQ (reference sequence). The CDR3 totals 13 residues. V was shortened by 5 bases and J by 4 bases, with 11 bases between the two germline ends. This CDR3 reads CASSLAVGTEAFF. In nucleotides, the CDR3 is TGTGCCAGCAGCCTCGCGGTGGGCACTGAAGCTTTCTTT.

The V gene is TRBV10-3, the J gene TRBJ2-2; tentatively, D is TRBD2 (6 bases). The CDR3 is 16 residues long. The V end was cut by 6 bases, the J end by 0 bases, with 14 bases between. Germline V gene sequence: CDR1 ENHRY, CDR2 SYGVKD. The chain's CDR3 is CAISPLSGSNTGELFF. CDR3 nucleotides: TGTGCCATCAGCCCTCTTAGCGGATCGAACACCGGGGAGCTGTTTTTT.

This clone was seen many times. The rearrangement links TRBV20-1 to TRBJ2-1, with 10 bases matching TRBD2. The V and J ends lost 5 bases and 5 bases, in that order; junction bases with no gene match: 6. This CDR3 has 14 amino acids. The germline CDR1 and CDR2 sequences are DFQATT and SNEGSKA (reference sequence). CDR3 nucleotides: TGCAGTGCTCTGAGCGGGAGGGCCAACAATGAGCAGTTCTTC. As protein: CSALSGRANNEQFF.

This clone was detected many times. The chain uses TRBV18 and TRBJ1-1; 9 bases fit TRBD1. Germline V CDR1 and CDR2: KGHSH, LQKENI. Trimming removed 5 bases from V and 3 bases from J; junction bases left unmatched: 10. CDR3 size: 16 residues. The CDR3 coding sequence is TGTGCCAGCTCATTCAACAGGGGGCGCGGGGACACTGAAGCTTTCTTT. Translating it yields CASSFNRGRGDTEAFF.

On this clone itself: A read error may produce the germline difference seen at one junction end. This rearrangement joins TRBV6-1 to TRBJ1-1; no clear D gene. The CDR3 has 16 amino acids. Germline V gene lookup returns CDR1 MNHNS and CDR2 SASEGT. DNA for the CDR3: TGTGCCAGCAGTCAAGCCCCCGTGACTGGGAGCACTGAAGCTTTCTTT. Protein product: CASSQAPVTGSTEAFF.

J is TRBJ2-7 and V is TRBV6-1, with D possibly matching TRBD2 (5 bases). The V gene's germline CDR1 is MNHNS and CDR2 SASEGT. The CDR3 has 16 amino acids. V shed 6 bases and J shed 8 bases, with 26 bases lying between them. CDR3: CASSNLPLRGELQQYF. CDR3 nucleotides: TGTGCCAGCAGCAACCTCCCGTTACGGGGTGAACTACAGCAGTACTTC.

This clone was recorded at least ten times. J is TRBJ1-5 and V is TRBV5-4, with 10 bases that match TRBD1. V gave up 3 bases and J gave up 2 bases; unmatched junction bases: 11. The CDR3 totals 18 residues. The V gene's germline CDR1 is SGHNT and CDR2 YYREEE (reference sequence). The CDR3 protein is CASSSAPGQGRGNQPQHF. The CDR3 DNA sequence: TGTGCCAGCAGCTCTGCGCCGGGACAGGGGCGTGGCAATCAGCCCCAGCATTTT.

This clone was detected a few times. This CDR3 is CASSFSGTQGYTF. The CDR3, as DNA: TGTGCCAGCAGTTTTTCTGGGACCCAAGGCTACACCTTC. The V and J genes are TRBV27 and TRBJ1-2, with D possibly TRBD1 on 5 matching bases. The CDR3 totals 13 residues. The V gene lost 3 bases and the J gene lost 8 bases, with 13 bases spanning the gap. Looked up from germline, CDR1 is MNHEY and CDR2 is SMNVEV (reference sequence).